Shown below are 10 T cell receptor beta chains from a single sample sequenced in a study of Tregs in tolerant kidney transplant recipients. The nonmyeloablative bone marrow transplants came from related graft donors, with transient mixed chimerism. Some clones are missing from TCRdb's copy, which holds only in-frame ones; the method was immunoSEQ multiplex PCR. The data contain about 64,000 clones, approximately 87% of them seen just once; the ten biggest clones take up 3.8%. The sequences come from CD4+ T cells from blood (PBMCs), collected 6 months after the transplant. The source is a human patient who received a combined kidney and bone marrow transplant. Part of the T cell pool may stem from the graft donor.

The CDR3 loop reads CASSQVGTQGTQYF. As DNA, the CDR3 is TGCGCCAGCAGCCAAGTGGGGACACAGGGGACCCAGTACTTC. V is TRBV4-1 and J is TRBJ2-5; tentatively, D is TRBD1 (6 bases). This CDR3 spans 14 amino acids. Germline CDR1 is MGHRA and CDR2 is YSYEKL. V shed 1 base and J shed 7 bases, with 13 bases lying between them.

The CDR3 nucleotides are TGTGCCAGCAGCTTGGATGAGTCAGGGACAGGCTATGGCTACACCTTC. Amino acids: CASSLDESGTGYGYTF. The V gene is TRBV5-4, the J gene TRBJ1-2, with 8 bases fitting TRBD1. Germline CDR1 and CDR2: SGHNT and YYREEE (reference sequence). V trimming: 0 bases; J trimming: 4 bases; junction bases outside the gene matches: 8. This CDR3 is built from 16 residues.

J is TRBJ2-1 and V is TRBV30; TRBD2 is a possible D gene (6 bases). Trimming stripped 4 bases from V and 0 bases from J, with 13 bases between. This CDR3 is 15 amino acids long. Germline CDR1 reads GTSNPN; CDR2 reads SVGIG (reference sequence). CDR3 sequence reads: CAWNRGESSYNEQFF. CDR3 DNA sequence: TGTGCCTGGAATCGCGGGGAGAGCTCCTACAATGAGCAGTTCTTC.

V and J are TRBV27 and TRBJ2-7; 12 nucleotides line up with TRBD2. The CDR3 is made up of 18 amino acids. Germline V lookup: CDR1 MNHEY, CDR2 SMNVEV (reference sequence). Trimming took 1 base from V and 3 from J; bases not matched to a gene: 10. CDR3 coding DNA: TGTGCCAGCAGTTTATTTCGGGGACTAGCGGGTAAAGACTACGAGCAGTACTTC. It codes for CASSLFRGLAGKDYEQYF.

The chain employs TRBV7-2 and TRBJ2-2; D perhaps matches TRBD1 (5 bases). The V end was cut by 0 bases, the J end by 4 bases, with 6 bases between. Per germline, CDR1 SGHTA and CDR2 FQGNSA. There are 14 residues in the CDR3. CDR3 in amino acids: CASSLAQGTGELFF. DNA for the CDR3: TGTGCCAGCAGCTTAGCTCAGGGCACCGGGGAGCTGTTTTTT.

The CDR3 DNA is TGCGCCAGCAGCCAAGATGGGTATAGCCATCGGAACACCGGGGAGCTGTTTTTT. Amino acid sequence: CASSQDGYSHRNTGELFF. This chain links TRBV4-1 with TRBJ2-2, with D unresolved. Germline V gives CDR1 MGHRA, CDR2 YSYEKL. V was cut by 0 bases and J by 1 base, with 15 bases left in between. The CDR3 totals 18 residues.

V and J are TRBV6-1 and TRBJ2-2, with TRBD1 as a possible D gene (5 bases). CDR3 size: 15 residues. Germline V lookup: CDR1 MNHNS, CDR2 SASEGT. V was pared by 7 bases and J by 2 bases, with 14 bases between. CDR3 bases: TGTGCCAGCACCAAGGGGCACGGCAACACCGGGGAGCTGTTTTTT. It codes for CASTKGHGNTGELFF.

The chain uses TRBV6-1 and TRBJ1-4; no clear D gene. V lost 2 bases and J 5 bases, leaving 6 bases between the germline ends. Germline V lookup: CDR1 MNHNS, CDR2 SASEGT. This CDR3 comprises 13 residues. The CDR3 here is CASSEPGNEKLFF. In DNA form, the CDR3 reads TGTGCCAGCAGTGAACCGGGGAATGAAAAACTGTTTTTT.

This clone has a single count. The chain employs TRBV5-1 and TRBJ1-6, with a weak D call TRBD1 (6 bases). The CDR3 length is 16 residues. CDR1 is SGHRS and CDR2 is YFSETQ in the germline V gene. With 4 bases removed from V and 9 bases from J, the gap between germline ends came to 20 bases. The CDR3 here is CASSGTNRVGGSPLHF. The CDR3, as DNA: TGCGCCAGCAGCGGAACCAACAGGGTCGGCGGTTCACCCCTCCACTTT.

The chain is built from TRBV21-1 and TRBJ1-2. TRBV21-1 is given as a pseudogene. This CDR3 spans 21 amino acids. The CDR3 DNA follows: TGTGCCAGCAGCCCGGCGGAGGGCGGTTCACTCCAAAAGCTCAGGCGCTATGGCTACACCTTC. Amino acids: CASSPAEGGSLQKLRRYGYTF.